This T cell receptor beta chain was documented in a study of T cell responses to AZD1222 COVID-19 vaccine. Profiling relied on immunoSEQ multiplex PCR, and the TCRdb table lists in-frame clones only, not all of them. Here the sample spans 100,000 to 150,000 clones, more than 85% being singletons. The CDR3 spans 13 residues. V lost 0 bases, J lost 5 bases, and 10 bases lay in between. CDR1 is GTSNPN, CDR2 SVGIG, per germline (reference sequence). This chain uses TRBV30 with TRBJ1-2, with D uncertain. The specimen was peripheral blood, collected on day 0 of AZD1222 vaccination. The clonotype originates from an adult in good health. CDR3 loop: CAWSVLGPYGYTF. The CDR3 DNA reads TGTGCCTGGAGTGTACTCGGACCATATGGCTACACCTTC.